This T cell receptor (beta chain) was captured in a study of response to subunit inactivated influenza vaccine. As concerns this clonotype: Its antigen is not identified.

J gave up 4 bases and V 0 bases, and 6 bases lay outside the gene matches. CDR1 is SGHTA, CDR2 FQGNSA, per germline. This CDR3 has 15 amino acids. TCRdb reprocessed the RT-PCR reads with MiXCR, giving one entry per CDR3 protein. Among hundreds of thousands of distinct CDR3 sequences listed, about a sixth were seen once. Notes on the study in general: It was suggested by the authors that few new T cells are recruited by each seasonal influenza vaccination.

Specimen: PBMCs from blood, collected approximately 13 days after vaccination. This rearrangement joins TRBV7-2 to TRBJ2-7; 7 bases are a match to TRBD2. This clonotype was sampled from a man over 45 who received an inactivated influenza vaccine. As DNA, the CDR3 is TGTGCCAGCAGCTTAGCTGCGGGAGTGGAGTACGAGCAGTACTTC. Translating it yields CASSLAAGVEYEQYF. Supplemented by reference TRBV7-2 and TRBJ2-7, the full variable domain reads GAGVSQSPSNKVTEKGKDVELRCDPISGHTALYWYRQSLGQGLEFLIYFQGNSAPDKSGLPSDRFSAERTGGSVSTLTIQRTQQEDSAVYLCASSLAAGVEYEQYFGPGTRLTVT.